This T cell receptor (beta chain) was documented in a study of T cells in Graves' hyperthyroidism and ophthalmopathy. Study background: Peripheral blood specimens were obtained at initial diagnosis, prior to any treatment.

Broader study findings: Most clonotypes that expanded in the thyroid above 0.001 also showed up in blood. Ophthalmopathy was distinguished from stable hyperthyroidism by 13 V-J signatures.

CDR1 is MNHEY and CDR2 is SVGEGT in the germline V gene. V was cut by 6 bases and J by 0 bases, with 6 bases left in between. The CDR3 extends over 13 amino acids. The authors took PBMCs from 10 ml fresh peripheral blood. In its sample, this clonotype was seen many times. Its antigen is still unknown. Amplified TCR beta CDR3 regions came from RNA transcripts. RT-PCR in the first round (using the HTBI primer set) targeted the TCR CDR3. TCRdb re-analysed the multiplex PCR reads in MiXCR, keeping a single row per CDR3 protein. The data show around 250,000 distinct CDR3 sequences, approximately 15% seen once.

The TCR sequence derives from a woman aged 40 to 50 with Graves' hyperthyroidism that later progressed to Graves' ophthalmopathy. The source material was blood. The V call is TRBV6-2 or TRBV6-3, the J call TRBJ2-1; D might be TRBD1 (6 bases). The CDR3 is CASRGHSYNEQFF. DNA of the CDR3: TGTGCCAGCAGGGGACACTCCTACAATGAGCAGTTCTTC.